Below, 20 T cell receptor beta chains from the same sample are listed, as sequenced in a study of CD8+CD57+ T cells in acquired aplastic anemia. Both TCR beta VDJ combination and CDR3 sequence profiling were carried out. Genomic DNA was the template for this profiling. TCRdb reanalysed the reads using MiXCR and keeps one entry per CDR3 protein. The sample lists about 170,000 distinct CDR3 sequences; around 50% were seen once. Selection for sequencing was limited to patients who had shown CD8+CD57+ cell expansion by flow cytometry. Sequencing was done on a sample of sorted CD4+, CD8+, or CD8+CD57+ T cells (not recorded which) from PBMCs. Source of these receptors: a human donor with aplastic anemia.

This clonotype has ten or more counts. The genes are TRBV29-1 and TRBJ1-2; tentative D call: TRBD1 (6 bases). V lost 5 bases and J 14 bases, leaving 21 bases between the germline ends. The CDR3 length is 12 residues. CDR1 and CDR2 (germline): SQVTM, ANQGSEA. The CDR3 loop is CSVTTGTTMETF. The CDR3 nucleotides are TGCAGCGTTACGACCGGGACAACCATGGAGACCTTC.

This clonotype was detected ten times or more. The chain uses TRBV12-3 or TRBV12-4 and TRBJ1-2, with no clear D. The length of the CDR3 is 17 residues. The ends were cut back, 7 bases at V and 5 bases at J, with 26 bases in the middle. CDR3 loop: CASTKHPMVSDVYGYTF. The CDR3 DNA sequence: TGTGCCAGCACCAAACACCCTATGGTTTCGGATGTGTATGGCTACACCTTC.

This clonotype was picked up many times. The gene calls are TRBV5-1 and TRBJ1-3; 11 nucleotides align to TRBD1. The germline CDR1 and CDR2 sequences are SGHRS and YFSETQ. This CDR3 region has 16 residues. Trimming cost V 1 base and J 6 bases; bases outside gene matches: 6. CDR3 nucleotide sequence: TGCGCCAGCAGCTTGAGACCGGGACAGGGGGAAAACACCATATATTTT. Translation: CASSLRPGQGENTIYF.

This clonotype was counted at least ten times. The chain uses TRBV25-1 and TRBJ1-1; 8 nucleotides match TRBD1. Germline CDR1 and CDR2: MGHDK and SYGVNS. There are 16 residues in the CDR3. V was clipped by 5 bases and J by 11 bases; unmatched bases: 19. CDR3 amino acids: CASSNPGTGTQVDAFF. Here the CDR3 DNA reads TGTGCCAGCAGTAACCCCGGGACAGGCACCCAGGTTGATGCTTTCTTT.

The DNA of the CDR3 is TGTGCCAGTAGTGTGACAGGGACCAACTATGGCTACACCTTC. The encoded protein is CASSVTGTNYGYTF. The gene calls are TRBV19 and TRBJ1-2; 7 nucleotides match TRBD1. The CDR3 length is 14 residues. With V trimmed by 5 bases and J by 2 bases, 5 bases remained unmatched. CDR1 LNHDA and CDR2 SQIVND come from the germline V gene (reference sequence).

The rearrangement links TRBV12-3 or TRBV12-4 to TRBJ2-1; 8 bases match TRBD2. The V gene end was trimmed by 6 bases and the J gene end by 8 bases; junction bases not matched to a gene: 6. This CDR3 contains 13 residues. Written as DNA, the CDR3 is TGTGCCAGCAGAGCTACTAGCGGATATGAGCAGTTCTTC. Its protein product is CASRATSGYEQFF.

This clonotype was observed at least ten times. The gene calls are TRBV5-6 and TRBJ1-2; the D gene is possibly TRBD1 (6 bases). This CDR3 has 14 amino acids. V lost 4 bases, J lost 1 base, and 11 bases lay in between. Germline V gene lookup returns CDR1 SGHDT and CDR2 YYEEEE. CDR3 sequence reads: CASSGGDSNYGYTF. The CDR3 coding sequence is TGTGCCAGCAGCGGGGGCGACAGTAACTATGGCTACACCTTC.

This clonotype was detected only a few times. The chain links TRBV18 to TRBJ2-5; D unclear. CDR3 length: 15 residues. Germline assignment: CDR1 KGHSH and CDR2 LQKENI. Deletions cut 2 bases from V and 4 bases from J, with 14 bases between. The CDR3 DNA sequence: TGTGCCAGCTCACCAGTAAATGTACAGCGAGAGACCCAGTACTTC. Residues: CASSPVNVQRETQYF.

The chain combines TRBV7-8 with TRBJ1-6; D perhaps matches TRBD1 (5 bases). The CDR3 is 13 amino acids. Germline CDR1 and CDR2: SGHVS and FQNEAQ. Trimming cost V 6 bases and J 10 bases, with 13 bases left between them. The CDR3 spells CASRRGGRSPLHF. CDR3 nucleotide sequence: TGTGCCAGCAGACGGGGGGGGAGGTCACCCCTCCACTTT.

This clonotype was seen ten or more times. The rearrangement uses TRBV27 and TRBJ1-1; no firm D call. V shed 8 bases and J shed 1 base, with 5 bases lying between them. CDR3 length equals 11 residues. The V gene's germline CDR1 is MNHEY and CDR2 SMNVEV (reference sequence). The CDR3 DNA reads TGTGCCAGCGGGAAGAACACTGAAGCTTTCTTT. Residues: CASGKNTEAFF.

This clonotype was seen ten or more times. This chain connects TRBV6-7 to TRBJ2-7, with TRBD1 identical over 7 bases. TRBV6-7 is an ORF, and what it does is uncertain. Trimming at V came to 0 bases and at J to 3 bases, leaving 11 bases not matched to a gene. This CDR3 spans 17 amino acids. For the CDR3, the DNA is TGTGCCAGCAGTTACTCGAAGGGTAGGGGGCGTGGCTACGAGCAGTACTTC. Translating it yields CASSYSKGRGRGYEQYF.

This clonotype was counted many times. The rearrangement links TRBV20-1 to TRBJ2-2; D gene uncertain. V was clipped by 3 bases and J by 0 bases, with 8 bases between them. This CDR3 comprises 14 residues. The germline CDR1 and CDR2 sequences are DFQATT and SNEGSKA (reference sequence). The CDR3 loop reads CSARLGPNTGELFF. CDR3 DNA sequence: TGCAGTGCTAGGCTTGGACCGAACACCGGGGAGCTGTTTTTT.

The chain is built from TRBV7-9 and TRBJ2-7; 8 bases are a match to TRBD1. Germline values: CDR1 SEHNR, CDR2 FQNEAQ (reference sequence). Germline trimming cut 3 bases from V and 6 bases from J; bases unmatched to any gene: 4. The CDR3 has 13 amino acids. The DNA for the CDR3 is TGTGCCAGCAGCTTCGGGACAGGATCCGAGCAGTACTTC. Protein: CASSFGTGSEQYF.

The chain is built from TRBV7-9 and TRBJ2-3; 10 bases agree with TRBD2. Germline CDR1 SEHNR, CDR2 FQNEAQ (reference sequence). This CDR3 has 16 amino acids. The V segment lost 2 bases and the J segment 6 bases; nucleotides outside the gene matches: 8. The CDR3 DNA sequence: TGTGCCAGCAGCTTAAAAAGCGGGGGGGCCCCCGATACGCAGTATTTT. Its translation: CASSLKSGGAPDTQYF.

This clonotype has just a few counts. V usage is TRBV3-1 and J usage is TRBJ1-4; unclear D gene. Trimming pared 0 bases from V and 8 bases from J, leaving 19 bases between. Germline V gene data show CDR1 as LGHDT and CDR2 as YNNKEL (reference sequence). The CDR3 has 17 residues. DNA of the CDR3: TGTGCCAGCAGCCAAGAGGCGGGCGAGAGGGAATGCGAAAAACTGTTTTTT. Its protein is CASSQEAGERECEKLFF.

This clonotype was recorded only once. The chain links TRBV20-1 to TRBJ2-1, with a possible D match to TRBD2 (5 bases). The V gene's germline CDR1 is DFQATT and CDR2 SNEGSKA (reference sequence). The CDR3 loop spans 13 amino acids. Trimming cost V 4 bases and J 0 bases, with 7 bases left between them. The CDR3 region has the DNA TGCAGTGCTACCCGGGGCTCCTACAATGAGCAGTTCTTC. Amino acids: CSATRGSYNEQFF.

This clonotype occurred once. The chain recombines TRBV20-1 with TRBJ2-3; 7 nucleotides match TRBD1. Germline V gene lookup returns CDR1 DFQATT and CDR2 SNEGSKA (reference sequence). Trimming removed 3 bases from V and 4 bases from J; junction bases left unmatched: 4. The CDR3 runs 13 residues. CDR3 residues: CSARQTGADTQYF. DNA for the CDR3: TGCAGTGCTAGGCAAACAGGGGCAGATACGCAGTATTTT.

This clonotype was detected many times. The CDR3 is CASNPRAGELFF. CDR3 bases: TGTGCCAGCAACCCCCGGGCCGGGGAGCTGTTTTTT. The genes are TRBV7-2 and TRBJ2-2; no clear D. This CDR3 has 12 residues. The V end was cut by 7 bases, the J end by 6 bases, with 9 bases between. The germline V gene has CDR1 SGHTA and CDR2 FQGNSA.

The chain carries TRBV7-6 and TRBJ2-7, with D unclear. This CDR3 has 16 amino acids. V lost 3 bases, J lost 3 bases, and 18 bases lay in between. Germline CDR1 is SGHVS and CDR2 is FNYEAQ. The CDR3 nucleotides read TGTGCCAGCAGCTTGGGCCCCTCGTCAGCTCGCTACGAGCAGTACTTC. Translated: CASSLGPSSARYEQYF.

The gene calls are TRBV10-3 and TRBJ2-7, with 12 positions matching TRBD1. The CDR3 contains 15 residues. Trimming cost V 7 bases and J 6 bases; bases outside gene matches: 10. In germline, CDR1 is ENHRY, CDR2 SYGVKD. The CDR3 nucleotides read TGTGCCATCAAGGGGACAGGGGGCACCCAAGTCGAGCAGTACTTC. Its translation is CAIKGTGGTQVEQYF.